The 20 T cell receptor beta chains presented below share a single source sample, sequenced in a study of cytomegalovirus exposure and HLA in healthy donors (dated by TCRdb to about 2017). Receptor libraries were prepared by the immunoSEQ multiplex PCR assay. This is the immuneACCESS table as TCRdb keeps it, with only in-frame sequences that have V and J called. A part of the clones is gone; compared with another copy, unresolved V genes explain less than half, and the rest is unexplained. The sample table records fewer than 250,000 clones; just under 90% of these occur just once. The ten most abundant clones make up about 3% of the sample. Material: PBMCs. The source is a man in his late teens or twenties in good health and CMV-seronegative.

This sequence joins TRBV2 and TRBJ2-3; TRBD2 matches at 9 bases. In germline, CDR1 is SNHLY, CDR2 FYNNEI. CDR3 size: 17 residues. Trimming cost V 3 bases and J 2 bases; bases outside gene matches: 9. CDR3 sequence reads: CASSERVAGALTDTQYF. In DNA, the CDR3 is TGTGCCAGCAGTGAGCGAGTAGCGGGAGCCCTCACAGATACGCAGTATTTT.

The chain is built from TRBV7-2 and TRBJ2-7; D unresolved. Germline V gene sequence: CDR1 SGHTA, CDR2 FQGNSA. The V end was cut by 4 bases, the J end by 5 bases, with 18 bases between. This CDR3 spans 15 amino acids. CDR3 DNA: TGTGCCAGCAGCTCACAACCCTCAGGTCGGCACGAGCAGTACTTC. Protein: CASSSQPSGRHEQYF. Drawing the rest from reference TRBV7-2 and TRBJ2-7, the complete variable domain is GAGVSQSPSNKVTEKGKDVELRCDPISGHTALYWYRQSLGQGLEFLIYFQGNSAPDKSGLPSDRFSAERTGGSVSTLTIQRTQQEDSAVYLCASSSQPSGRHEQYFGPGTRLTVT.

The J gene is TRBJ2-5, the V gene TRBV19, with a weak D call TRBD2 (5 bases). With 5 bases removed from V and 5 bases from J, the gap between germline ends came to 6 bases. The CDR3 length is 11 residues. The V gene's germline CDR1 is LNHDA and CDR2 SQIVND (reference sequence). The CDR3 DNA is TGTGCCAGTAGTCAGCGGGAGACCCAGTACTTC. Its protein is CASSQRETQYF.

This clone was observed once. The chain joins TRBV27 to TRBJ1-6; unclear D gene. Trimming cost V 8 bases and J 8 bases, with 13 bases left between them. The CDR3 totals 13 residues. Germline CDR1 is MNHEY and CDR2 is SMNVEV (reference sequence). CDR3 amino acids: CASSRRGYSPLHF. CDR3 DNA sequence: TGTGCCAGCTCCCGCAGAGGCTATTCACCCCTCCACTTT.

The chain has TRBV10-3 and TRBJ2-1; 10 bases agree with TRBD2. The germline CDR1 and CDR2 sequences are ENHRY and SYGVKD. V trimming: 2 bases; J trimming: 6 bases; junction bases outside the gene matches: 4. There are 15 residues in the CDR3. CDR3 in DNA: TGTGCCATCAGTGAGCAGCGGGGGGGGCTCAATGAGCAGTTCTTC. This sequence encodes CAISEQRGGLNEQFF.

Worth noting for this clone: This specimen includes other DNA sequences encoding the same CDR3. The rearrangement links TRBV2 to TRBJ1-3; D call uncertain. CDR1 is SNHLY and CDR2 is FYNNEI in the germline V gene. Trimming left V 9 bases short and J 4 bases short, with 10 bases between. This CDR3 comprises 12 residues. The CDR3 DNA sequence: TGTGCCAGTTCCGGGTCCGGAAACACCATATATTTT. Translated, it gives CASSGSGNTIYF.

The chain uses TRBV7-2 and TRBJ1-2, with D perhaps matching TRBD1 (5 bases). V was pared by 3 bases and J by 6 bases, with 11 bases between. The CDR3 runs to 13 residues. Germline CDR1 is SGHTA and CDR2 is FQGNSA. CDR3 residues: CASSFGGLDGYTF. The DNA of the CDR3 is TGTGCCAGCAGCTTCGGGGGTTTAGATGGCTACACCTTC. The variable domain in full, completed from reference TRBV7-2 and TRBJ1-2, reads GAGVSQSPSNKVTEKGKDVELRCDPISGHTALYWYRQSLGQGLEFLIYFQGNSAPDKSGLPSDRFSAERTGGSVSTLTIQRTQQEDSAVYLCASSFGGLDGYTFGSGTRLTVV.

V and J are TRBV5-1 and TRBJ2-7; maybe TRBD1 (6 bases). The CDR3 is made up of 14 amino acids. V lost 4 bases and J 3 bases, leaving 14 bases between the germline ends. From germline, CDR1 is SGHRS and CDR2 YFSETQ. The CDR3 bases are TGCGCCAGCAGCCTCGGGACACCCAACTACGAGCAGTACTTC. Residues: CASSLGTPNYEQYF. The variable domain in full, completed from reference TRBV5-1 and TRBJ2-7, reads KAGVTQTPRYLIKTRGQQVTLSCSPISGHRSVSWYQQTPGQGLQFLFEYFSETQRNKGNFPGRFSGRQFSNSRSEMNVSTLELGDSALYLCASSLGTPNYEQYFGPGTRLTVT.

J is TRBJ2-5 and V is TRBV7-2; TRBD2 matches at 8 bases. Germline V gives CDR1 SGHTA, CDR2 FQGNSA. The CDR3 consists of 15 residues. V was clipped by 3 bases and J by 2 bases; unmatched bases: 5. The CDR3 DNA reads TGTGCCAGCAGCTTCGGCGGGGGGTCACAAGAGACCCAGTACTTC. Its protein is CASSFGGGSQETQYF.

The chain's CDR3 is CASSLTEWGQINTGELFF. In DNA, the CDR3 is TGTGCCAGCAGCTTAACGGAATGGGGACAGATAAACACCGGGGAGCTGTTTTTT. The chain employs TRBV7-2 and TRBJ2-2, with 7 bases lining up with TRBD1. V was pared by 2 bases and J by 2 bases, with 11 bases of the junction left unmatched. The CDR3 has 18 residues. The germline CDR1 and CDR2 sequences are SGHTA and FQGNSA.

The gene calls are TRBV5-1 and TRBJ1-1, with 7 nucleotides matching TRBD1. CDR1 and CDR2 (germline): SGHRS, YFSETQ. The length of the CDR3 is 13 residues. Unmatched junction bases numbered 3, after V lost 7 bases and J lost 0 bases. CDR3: CASHRGLNTEAFF. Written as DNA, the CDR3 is TGCGCCAGCCACAGGGGACTGAACACTGAAGCTTTCTTT.

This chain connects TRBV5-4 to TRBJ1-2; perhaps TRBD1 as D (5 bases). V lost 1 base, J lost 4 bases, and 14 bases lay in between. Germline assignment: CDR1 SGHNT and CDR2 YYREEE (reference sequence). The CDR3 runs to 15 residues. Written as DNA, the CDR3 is TGTGCCAGCAGCTTGTTGGCGGGGGGTGGCTATGGCTACACCTTC. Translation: CASSLLAGGGYGYTF.

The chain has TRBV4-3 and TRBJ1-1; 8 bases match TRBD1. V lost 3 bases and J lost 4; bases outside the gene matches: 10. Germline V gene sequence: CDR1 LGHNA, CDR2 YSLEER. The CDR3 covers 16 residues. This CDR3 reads CASSQWSGTGSTEAFF. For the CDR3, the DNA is TGCGCCAGCAGCCAGTGGTCCGGGACAGGTTCCACTGAAGCTTTCTTT.

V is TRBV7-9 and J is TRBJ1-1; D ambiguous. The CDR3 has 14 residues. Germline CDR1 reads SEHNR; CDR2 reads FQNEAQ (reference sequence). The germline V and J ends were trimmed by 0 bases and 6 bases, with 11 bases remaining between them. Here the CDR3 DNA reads TGTGCCAGCAGCTTAGCGCCGAGTGTCTCTGAAGCTTTCTTT. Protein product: CASSLAPSVSEAFF.

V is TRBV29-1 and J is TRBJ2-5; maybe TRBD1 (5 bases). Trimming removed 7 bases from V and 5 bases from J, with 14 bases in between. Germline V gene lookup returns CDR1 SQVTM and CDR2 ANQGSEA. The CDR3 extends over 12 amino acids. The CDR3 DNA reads TGCAGCGGGGCGAGCTCAGGGGAGACCCAGTACTTC. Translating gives CSGASSGETQYF.

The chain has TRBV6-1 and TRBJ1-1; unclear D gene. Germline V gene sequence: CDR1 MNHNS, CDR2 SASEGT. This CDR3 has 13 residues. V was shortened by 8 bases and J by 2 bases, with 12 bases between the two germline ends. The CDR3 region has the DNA TGTGCCAGCCCAAGCAAATATAACACTGAAGCTTTCTTT. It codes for CASPSKYNTEAFF.

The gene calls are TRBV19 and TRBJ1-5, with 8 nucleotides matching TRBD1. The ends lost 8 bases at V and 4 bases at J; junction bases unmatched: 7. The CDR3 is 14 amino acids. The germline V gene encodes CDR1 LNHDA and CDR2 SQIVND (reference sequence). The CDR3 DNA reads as TGTGCCAGTCTCGGGACAGGCGGGAATCAGCCCCAGCATTTT. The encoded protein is CASLGTGGNQPQHF.

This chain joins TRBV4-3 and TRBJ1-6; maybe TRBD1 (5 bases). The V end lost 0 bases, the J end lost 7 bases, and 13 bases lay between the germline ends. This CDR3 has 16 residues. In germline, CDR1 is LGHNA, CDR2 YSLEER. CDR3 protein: CASSQDLLTANSPLHF. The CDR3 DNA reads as TGCGCCAGCAGCCAAGATCTCCTGACAGCCAATTCACCCCTCCACTTT.

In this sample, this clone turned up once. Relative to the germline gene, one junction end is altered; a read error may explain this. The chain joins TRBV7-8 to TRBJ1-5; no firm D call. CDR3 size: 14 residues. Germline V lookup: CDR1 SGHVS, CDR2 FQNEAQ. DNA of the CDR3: TGTGCCAGCAGATTAGGGTCTACCAATCAGCCCCAGCATTTT. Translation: CASRLGSTNQPQHF.

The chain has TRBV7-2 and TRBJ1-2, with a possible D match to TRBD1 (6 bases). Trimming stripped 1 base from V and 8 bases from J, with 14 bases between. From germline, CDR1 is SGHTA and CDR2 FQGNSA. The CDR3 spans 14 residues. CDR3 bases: TGTGCCAGCAGCTTAGTTCGTACAGGGAAAGGCTACACCTTC. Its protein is CASSLVRTGKGYTF. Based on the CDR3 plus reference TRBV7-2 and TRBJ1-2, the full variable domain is GAGVSQSPSNKVTEKGKDVELRCDPISGHTALYWYRQSLGQGLEFLIYFQGNSAPDKSGLPSDRFSAERTGGSVSTLTIQRTQQEDSAVYLCASSLVRTGKGYTFGSGTRLTVV.